This T cell receptor (beta chain) stems from a study of CD8 T cells in Susac syndrome. Sequencing of TCR beta was carried out in blood CD8+ and CD4+ T cells. The CDR3 is made up of 17 amino acids. V lost 1 base to trimming and J lost 6 bases; unmatched junction nucleotides: 9. Germline lookup yields CDR1 SGHTA and CDR2 FQGNSA. An input of about 0.5 to 1 ug of RNA was subjected to reverse transcription using random hexamers. TCRdb independently ran MiXCR on the immunoSEQ multiplex PCR reads; one entry per CDR3 protein. The table has approximately 230,000 distinct CDR3 sequences, 93% seen once. The clonotype comes from a human donor with multiple sclerosis. The sequenced sample was CD4+ T cells from PBMCs. The V gene is TRBV7-2, the J gene TRBJ2-2, with 9 bases that match TRBD2. CDR3 DNA: TGTGCCAGCAGCTTAGTACATACAGCGGGAGGCGCCGGGGAGCTGTTTTTT. Translating it yields CASSLVHTAGGAGELFF.